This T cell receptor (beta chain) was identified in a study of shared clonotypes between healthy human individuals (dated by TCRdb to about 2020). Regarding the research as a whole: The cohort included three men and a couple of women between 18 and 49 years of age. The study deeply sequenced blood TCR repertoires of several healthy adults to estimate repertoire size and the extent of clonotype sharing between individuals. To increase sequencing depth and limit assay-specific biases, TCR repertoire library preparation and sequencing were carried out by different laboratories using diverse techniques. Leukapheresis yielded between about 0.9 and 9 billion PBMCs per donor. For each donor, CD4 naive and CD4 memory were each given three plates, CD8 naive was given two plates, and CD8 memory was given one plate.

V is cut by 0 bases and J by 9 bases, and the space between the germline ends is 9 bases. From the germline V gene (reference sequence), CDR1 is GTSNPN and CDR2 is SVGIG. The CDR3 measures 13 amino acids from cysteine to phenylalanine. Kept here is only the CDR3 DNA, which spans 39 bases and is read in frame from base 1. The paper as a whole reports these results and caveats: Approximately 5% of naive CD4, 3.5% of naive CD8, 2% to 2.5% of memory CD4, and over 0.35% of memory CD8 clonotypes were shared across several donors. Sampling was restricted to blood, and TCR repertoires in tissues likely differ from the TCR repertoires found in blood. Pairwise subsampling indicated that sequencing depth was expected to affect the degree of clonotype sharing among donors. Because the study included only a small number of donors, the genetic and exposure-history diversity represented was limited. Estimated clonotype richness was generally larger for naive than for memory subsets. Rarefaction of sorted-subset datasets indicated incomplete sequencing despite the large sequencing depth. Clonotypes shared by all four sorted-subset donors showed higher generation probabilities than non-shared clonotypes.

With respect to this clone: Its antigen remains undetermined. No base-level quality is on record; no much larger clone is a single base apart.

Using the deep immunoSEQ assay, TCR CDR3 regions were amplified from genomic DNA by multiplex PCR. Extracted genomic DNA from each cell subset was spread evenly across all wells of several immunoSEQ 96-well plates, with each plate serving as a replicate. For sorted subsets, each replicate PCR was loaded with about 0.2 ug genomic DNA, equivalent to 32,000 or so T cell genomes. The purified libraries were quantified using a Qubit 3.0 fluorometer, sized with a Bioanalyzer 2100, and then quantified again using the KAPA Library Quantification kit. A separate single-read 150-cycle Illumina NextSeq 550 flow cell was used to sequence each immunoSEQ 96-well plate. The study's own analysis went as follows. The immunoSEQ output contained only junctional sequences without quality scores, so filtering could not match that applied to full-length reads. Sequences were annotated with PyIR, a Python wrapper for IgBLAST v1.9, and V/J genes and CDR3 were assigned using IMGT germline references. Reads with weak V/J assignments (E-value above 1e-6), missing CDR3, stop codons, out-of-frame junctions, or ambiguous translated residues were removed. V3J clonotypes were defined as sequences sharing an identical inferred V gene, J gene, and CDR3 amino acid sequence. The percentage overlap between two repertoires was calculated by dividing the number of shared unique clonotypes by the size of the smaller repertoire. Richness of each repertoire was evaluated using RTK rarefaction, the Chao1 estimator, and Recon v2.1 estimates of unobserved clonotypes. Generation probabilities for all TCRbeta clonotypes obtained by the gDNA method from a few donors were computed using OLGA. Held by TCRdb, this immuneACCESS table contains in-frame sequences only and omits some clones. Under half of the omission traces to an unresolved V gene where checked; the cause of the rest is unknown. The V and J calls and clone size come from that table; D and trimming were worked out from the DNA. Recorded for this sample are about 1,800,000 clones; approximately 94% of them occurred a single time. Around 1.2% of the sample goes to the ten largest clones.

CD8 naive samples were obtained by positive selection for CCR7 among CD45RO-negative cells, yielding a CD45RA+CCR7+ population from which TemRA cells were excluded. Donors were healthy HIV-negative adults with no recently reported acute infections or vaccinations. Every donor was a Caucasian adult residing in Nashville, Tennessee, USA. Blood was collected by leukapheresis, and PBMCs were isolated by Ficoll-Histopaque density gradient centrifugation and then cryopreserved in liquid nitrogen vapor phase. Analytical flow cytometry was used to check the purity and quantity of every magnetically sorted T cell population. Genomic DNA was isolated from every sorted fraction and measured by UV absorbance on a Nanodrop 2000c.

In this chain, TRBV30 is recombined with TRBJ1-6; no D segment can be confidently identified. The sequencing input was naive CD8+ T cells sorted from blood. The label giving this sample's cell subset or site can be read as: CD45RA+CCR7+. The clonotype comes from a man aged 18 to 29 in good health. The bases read TGTGCCTGGAGTGTAACCCCGGGTTCACCCCTCCACTTT. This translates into CAWSVTPGSPLHF.